This paragraph reports one T cell receptor beta chain. Libraries were prepared by immunoSEQ multiplex PCR; TCRdb keeps only in-frame clonotypes and omits some of them. The sample shows about 770,000 clones, around 70% of them seen only once. These data belong to a study of shared clonotypes between healthy human individuals. This sequence originates from a woman aged 25 to 45 in good health. The sequenced sample consisted of memory CD4+ T cells sorted from blood. Indicated subset: CD45RA-negative fraction.

The CDR3 nucleotides read TGTGCCAGCTCACCACCCGGGGAGCTGTTTTTT. Its translation is CASSPPGELFF. The chain employs TRBV18 and TRBJ2-2; unclear D gene. The germline V gene has CDR1 KGHSH and CDR2 LQKENI. V dropped 0 bases and J dropped 7 bases, with 0 bases sitting between them. This CDR3 is built from 11 residues.